This TCR beta chain derives from a study of blood T cells in healthy people across ages. With a J-beta primer mix and a sample-barcoded 5' primer, a second PCR ran roughly 6 to 11 cycles. MiXCR, run by TCRdb on the 5' RACE reads, gives a single entry per CDR3 protein. The repertoire holds a few hundred thousand distinct CDR3 sequences, 27% seen once, with roughly 28% in the top ten. General study results and limits: Age brought a roughly linear fall in TCR beta diversity measured per million T cells.

Of note for this clonotype: The antigen is undetermined.

The germline CDR1 and CDR2 sequences are SGHRS and YFSETQ. Between the trimmed V and J ends, which lost 7 bases and 2 bases, there was a span of 11 bases. CDR3 length: 13 residues. This rearrangement joins TRBV5-1 to TRBJ2-3, with D perhaps assigned TRBD1 or TRBD2 (5 bases each). Sequencing was done on a sample of blood. This sequence originates from a woman in her seventies in good health. The CDR3 reads CASGEGPTDTQYF. Written as DNA, the CDR3 is TGCGCCAGCGGAGAGGGGCCCACAGATACGCAGTATTTT.